This T cell receptor (beta chain) was sequenced in a study of CD8+ T cells in alopecia areata. Overall study: The investigators scored severity in treated patients by the percentage of affected scalp area.

Points from the study as a whole: Many expanded lesional clones persisted during tofacitinib (in both scalp and blood). Normal-skin resident alphabeta T cells also appear among scalp sample sequences. Clarity of TCR sharing across patients fell short of that in mice, possibly HLA-related.

The treatment is: oral pan-JAK inhibitor, 5-10 mg twice daily. Reverse transcribed after extraction, RNA yielded cDNA as the sequencing template. Clones were sequenced by immunoSEQ multiplex PCR, and TCRdb holds only the in-frame ones, with some missing. The sample holds around 150,000 clones; around four fifths are singletons and the top ten take just under 25%. This clone has just one count. Its antigen remains unidentified. The junction had 13 bases not matched to a gene; V was cut back by 4 bases and J by 5 bases. The CDR3 has 17 amino acids. Germline V gives CDR1 SGHRS, CDR2 YFSETQ. This TCR was recovered from a human donor with alopecia areata. The sequencing used CD8+ T cells sorted from blood, collected at week 4, from a patient treated with tofacitinib. The chain couples TRBV5-1 to TRBJ2-3; 10 nucleotides agree with TRBD2. The CDR3 here is CASSLNYGTSDGDTQYF. The DNA for the CDR3 is TGCGCCAGCAGCCTAAATTACGGGACTAGCGACGGAGATACGCAGTATTTT. Full variable domain (missing parts from reference TRBV5-1 and TRBJ2-3): KAGVTQTPRYLIKTRGQQVTLSCSPISGHRSVSWYQQTPGQGLQFLFEYFSETQRNKGNFPGRFSGRQFSNSRSEMNVSTLELGDSALYLCASSLNYGTSDGDTQYFGPGTRLTVL.